This T cell receptor beta chain was recorded in a study of CD8 T cells in ankylosing spondylitis. Germline-derived CDR1 and CDR2 are SGHAT and FQNNGV. This CDR3 is built from 12 residues. Each CDR3 protein gets one entry after TCRdb re-called the 5' RACE reads with MiXCR. The data show 350,000 to 450,000 distinct CDR3 sequences, roughly 20% seen once. To note about this clonotype: The junction departs from germline at one end; a sequencing error may be responsible.

The receptor was isolated from a male donor with ankylosing spondylitis or in good health (not recorded which). This chain connects TRBV11-2 to TRBJ2-1, with D possibly being TRBD1 or TRBD2 (5 bases each). The source material was blood, either unsorted or a sorted T cell fraction (not recorded which). CDR3 residues: CASSIEGSEQFF. CDR3 in DNA: TGTGCCAGCAGCATAGAGGGGTCGGAGCAGTTCTTC.